Listed below are T cell receptor beta chains from one sample, sequenced in a study of brain T cells in children with intractable seizures. Some clones are missing from TCRdb's copy, which holds only in-frame ones; the method was immunoSEQ multiplex PCR. The sample shows tens of thousands of clones, 85% to 95% of them seen only once. The specimen was peripheral blood, collected at surgery. The receptor source for this set is a boy less than two years old with tuberous sclerosis and intractable seizures. Each CDR3 is given with its conserved first and last residue. D genes are given only for firm matches. Only some rows state a clone size, as once, few, many or a class for expanded clones.

>TRBJ2-1|NA|NA|TRBV3-1/TRBV3-2
TGTGCCAGCAGCCAACGGCGGGGTAGCTCCTACAATGAGCAGTTCTTC
CASSQRRGSSYNEQFF
>TRBJ1-3|NA|TRBD1|TRBV28
TGTGCCAGTAAACTCTGGGACAGGGGCCCCGAGCTCCCTGGAAACACCATATATTTT
CASKLWDRGPELPGNTIYF
>TRBJ2-2|NA|TRBD2|TRBV9
TGTGCCAGCAGCTTAACTAGCGGAGGTTACACCGGGGAGCTGTTTTTT
CASSLTSGGYTGELFF
>TRBJ1-1|NA|NA|TRBV11-2
TGTGCCAGCAGCCCCTGGACTTTGGGACACGGTCTACTGGAAGCTTTCTTT
CASSPWTLGHGLLEAFF
>TRBJ1-2|NA|NA|TRBV13
TGTGCCAGCAGCTTGTTACAGGGTCTTGTCAACTATGGCTACACCTTC
CASSLLQGLVNYGYTF
>TRBJ2-2|NA|TRBD2|TRBV11-3
TGTGCCAGCAGCTCGGTAGCGGGAGAAGGCGGGGAGCTGTTTTTT
CASSSVAGEGGELFF
>TRBJ2-1|NA|TRBD2|TRBV13
TGTGCCAGCAGCTTCTCTCCGGTACTAGCGGGGGGGCGGAATGAGCAGTTCTTC
CASSFSPVLAGGRNEQFF
>TRBJ1-2|NA|TRBD1|TRBV9
TGTGCCAGCAGCGTAGGGCAGGGGGCAAACTATGGCTACACCTTC
CASSVGQGANYGYTF
>TRBJ1-5|once|NA|TRBV4-1
TGCGCCAGCAGCCAAGATAGGCGGGCCGGCAGGAATCAGCCCCAGCATTTT
CASSQDRRAGRNQPQHF
>TRBJ1-4|once|NA|TRBV18
TGTGCCAGCTCACCATCAGTTCTCCGGGGAGGTGCTGAAAAACTGTTTTTT
CASSPSVLRGGAEKLFF
>TRBJ1-3|few|TRBD1|TRBV18
TGTGCCAGCTCACCAATGGGACAGGGTTCGGGAAACACCATATATTTT
CASSPMGQGSGNTIYF
>TRBJ2-1|NA|TRBD2|TRBV29-1
TGCAGCGTTGAAACTAGCGGGAGCTATGAGCAGTTCTTC
CSVETSGSYEQFF
>TRBJ1-6|few|NA|TRBV28
TGTGCCAGCAGTCCGGACGGGTTAAGGGCACCCCTCCACTTT
CASSPDGLRAPLHF
>TRBJ1-1|NA|NA|TRBV10-3
TGTGCCATCAGAGAGGTTTGGACTGAAGCTTTCTTT
CAIREVWTEAFF
>TRBJ2-1|NA|TRBD2|TRBV29-1
TGCAGCGTCATCGGGCAGGGAGGACTAGCGGGAGGGAGATATGAGCAGTTCTTC
CSVIGQGGLAGGRYEQFF
>TRBJ1-2|NA|NA|TRBV2
TGTGCCAGTACCCCCATGGGGGGACCTGGGAGCTACACCTTC
CASTPMGGPGSYTF
>TRBJ2-5|NA|NA|TRBV9
TGTGCCAGCACCCCCCGGCAGGGGCCAGCGGAGACCCAGTACTTC
CASTPRQGPAETQYF
>TRBJ1-2|NA|NA|TRBV7-2
TGTGCCAGCAGCTCTAAACGGGGGATTAGCTATGGCTACACCTTC
CASSSKRGISYGYTF
>TRBJ2-2|NA|TRBD2|TRBV4-1
TGCGCCAGCAGCCAAGACGGCGGGGGTCCCGGGGAGCTGTTTTTT
CASSQDGGGPGELFF
>TRBJ1-5|NA|NA|TRBV28
TGTGCCAGCAGTTTGGATCAGCCCCAGCATTTT
CASSLDQPQHF
>TRBJ2-2|NA|NA|TRBV25-1
TGTGCCAGCAGTGACCCGGGCGGTATAACGAACACCGGGGAGCTGTTTTTT
CASSDPGGITNTGELFF
>TRBJ2-2|NA|NA|TRBV13
TGTGCCAGCTGTAGGCTCAACACCGGGGAGCTGTTTTTT
CASCRLNTGELFF
>TRBJ2-5|NA|NA|TRBV19
TGTGCCAGTAGTATTACAGGGAAAGAGACCCAGTACTTC
CASSITGKETQYF
>TRBJ1-4|medium-sized|TRBD1|TRBV29-1
TGCAGCGCTGGGACAGGAGGGGCAACTAATGAAAAACTGTTTTTT
CSAGTGGATNEKLFF
>TRBJ2-2|once|TRBD1|TRBV18
TGTGCCAGCTCACCAGGACAGGGGGCCGCGAACACCGGGGAGCTGTTTTTT
CASSPGQGAANTGELFF
>TRBJ2-5|NA|NA|TRBV30
TGTGCCTGGAGTGTACAAGAGACCCAGTACTTC
CAWSVQETQYF
>TRBJ1-1|NA|TRBD1|TRBV19
TGTGCCAGTAGTTGGACAGGGAACACTGAAGCTTTCTTT
CASSWTGNTEAFF
>TRBJ2-7|few|NA|TRBV30
TGTGCCTGGAGTGTACGGGGCTACGAGCAGTACTTC
CAWSVRGYEQYF
>TRBJ2-1|NA|NA|TRBV20-1
TGCAGTGCTCCAGACTACAATGAGCAGTTCTTC
CSAPDYNEQFF
>TRBJ1-1|NA|NA|TRBV23-1
TGCGCCAGCAGAAAACAGGGACAGAACACTGAAGCTTTCTTT
CASRKQGQNTEAFF
>TRBJ2-7|NA|TRBD2|TRBV9
TGTGCCAGCAGCCTCACGGGGGGGTCCTACGAGCAGTACTTC
CASSLTGGSYEQYF
>TRBJ2-3|NA|TRBD2|TRBV4-1
TGCGCCAGCAGCCCGGGACTAGCGGGAGCTCTATACACAGATACGCAGTATTTT
CASSPGLAGALYTDTQYF
>TRBJ2-7|NA|NA|TRBV11-3
TGTGCCAGCAGCTTTTCTAACTCCTACGAGCAGTACTTC
CASSFSNSYEQYF
>TRBJ2-7|NA|TRBD1|TRBV14
TGTGCCAGCAGCCACATCACAGGGGGTGGCTACGAGCAGTACTTC
CASSHITGGGYEQYF
>TRBJ1-2|NA|NA|TRBV7-9
TGTGCCAGCAGCTTCTACCCCGACATGAATGTCTATGGCTACACCTTC
CASSFYPDMNVYGYTF
>TRBJ2-1|NA|TRBD1|TRBV19
TGTGCCAGTAGTAAGGGACAGGGAGATTCCTACAATGAGCAGTTCTTC
CASSKGQGDSYNEQFF
>TRBJ1-2|NA|NA|TRBV6-5
TGTGCCAGCACTTCAAGGGCGGGGTTCTATGGCTACACCTTC
CASTSRAGFYGYTF
>TRBJ1-3|NA|NA|TRBV6-5
TGTGCCAGCAGAACAGGGTCTGGAAACACCATATATTTT
CASRTGSGNTIYF
>TRBJ2-2|NA|TRBD2|TRBV7-8
TGTGCCAGCAGACCTACTAGCGGGAGTACCGGGGAGCTGTTTTTT
CASRPTSGSTGELFF
>TRBJ2-5|NA|NA|TRBV6-5
TGTGCCAGCAATAGGGGAGAGACCCAGTACTTC
CASNRGETQYF
>TRBJ1-2|NA|NA|TRBV27
TGTGCCAGCAGTCAATCCAGGGAGGAGGGCCTCTATGGCTACACCTTC
CASSQSREEGLYGYTF